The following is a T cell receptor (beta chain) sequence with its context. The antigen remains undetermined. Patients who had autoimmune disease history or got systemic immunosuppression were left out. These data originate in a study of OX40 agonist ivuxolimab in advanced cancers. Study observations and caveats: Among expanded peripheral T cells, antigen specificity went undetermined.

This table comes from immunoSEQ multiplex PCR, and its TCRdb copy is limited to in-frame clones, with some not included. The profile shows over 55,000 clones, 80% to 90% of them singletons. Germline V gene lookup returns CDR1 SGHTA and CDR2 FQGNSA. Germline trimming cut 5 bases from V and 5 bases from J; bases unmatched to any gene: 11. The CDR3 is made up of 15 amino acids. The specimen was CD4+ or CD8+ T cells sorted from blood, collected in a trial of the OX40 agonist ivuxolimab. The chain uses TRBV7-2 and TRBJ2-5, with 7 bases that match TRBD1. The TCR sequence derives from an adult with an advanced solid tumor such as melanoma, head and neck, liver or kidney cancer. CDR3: CASSDQTGALETQYF. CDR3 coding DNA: TGTGCCAGCAGCGATCAAACAGGGGCCCTGGAGACCCAGTACTTC.